Listed here is a single T cell receptor beta chain. Its matching antigen is unknown. This may come from a read error, since a much larger clone is one base off. From the 5' RACE reads, TCRdb called clonotypes with MiXCR, one entry per CDR3 protein. The profile shows hundreds of thousands of distinct CDR3 sequences, around a sixth of them singletons. The data originate from a study of T-cell memory formation after mild COVID-19. The study, taken as a whole, reports: Whether second-wave clones peaking at day 37 were SARS-CoV-2 specific went unconfirmed. A balance of CD4 and CD8 characterized clones contracting day 15 to 85, whereas later expanders leaned CD4+. The finding that pre-infection memory included some responding clones suggested that cross-reactive memory joined. Among contracting clones, CD4+ were mainly CM/EM and CD8+ enriched in EMRA.

This CDR3 spans 13 amino acids. Germline loops: CDR1 SGHDT, CDR2 YYEEEE. J gave up 4 bases and V 5 bases, and 3 bases lay outside the gene matches. This chain links TRBV5-6 with TRBJ1-2; 9 nucleotides match TRBD1. The sequenced sample consisted of PBMCs or a T cell subset sorted from them (not recorded which). The receptor's source is a man aged 18-30 years who had mild COVID-19 (a few samples of this study predate the infection). Cell type and time point are not known. CDR3 sequence: CASRLTGGYGYTF. For the CDR3, the DNA is TGTGCCAGCAGATTGACAGGGGGCTATGGCTACACCTTC.